One sample yielded the 12 T cell receptor beta chains listed below, sequenced in a study of OX40 agonist ivuxolimab in advanced cancers. This table comes from immunoSEQ multiplex PCR, and its TCRdb copy is limited to in-frame clones, with some not included. The sample holds nearly 70,000 clones, 86% seen once. Source: CD4+ or CD8+ T cells sorted from blood, taken in a trial of the OX40 agonist ivuxolimab. The receptor source for this set is an adult with an advanced solid tumor such as melanoma, head and neck, liver or kidney cancer.

The rearrangement links TRBV6-1 to TRBJ2-7; no firm D call. The CDR3 has 14 amino acids. CDR1 is MNHNS and CDR2 is SASEGT in the germline V gene. The V and J ends lost 4 bases and 4 bases respectively, with 14 bases between them. The CDR3 is CASSVGSYGYEQYF. The CDR3 DNA follows: TGTGCCAGCAGTGTCGGCTCCTACGGGTACGAGCAGTACTTC.

The chain has TRBV5-5 and TRBJ1-4, with a weak D call TRBD1 (5 bases). From germline, CDR1 is SGHKS and CDR2 YYEKEE (reference sequence). This CDR3 has 14 residues. V lost 7 bases to trimming and J lost 0 bases, with 10 bases between them. The CDR3, as DNA: TGTGCCAGCGCCGGGACTTCAACTAATGAAAAACTGTTTTTT. This codes for CASAGTSTNEKLFF. The full variable domain, with the rest looked up from reference TRBV5-5 and TRBJ1-4, is DAGVTQSPTHLIKTRGQQVTLRCSPISGHKSVSWYQQVLGQGPQFIFQYYEKEERGRGNFPDRFSARQFPNYSSELNVNALLLGDSALYLCASAGTSTNEKLFFGSGTQLSVL.

The V call is TRBV6-6, the J call TRBJ1-2; 7 bases agree with TRBD1. This CDR3 has 14 residues. The ends lost 7 bases at V and 1 base at J; junction bases unmatched: 6. Germline assignment: CDR1 MNHNY and CDR2 SVGAGI (reference sequence). CDR3 region: CASTPDRYNYGYTF. The CDR3 nucleotides read TGTGCCAGCACCCCGGACAGGTATAACTATGGCTACACCTTC.

The rearrangement links TRBV11-2 to TRBJ2-5; D gene unclear. The DNA end favors TRBJ2-7, so the J call may be wrong. This CDR3 spans 13 amino acids. The germline gives CDR1 SGHAT, CDR2 FQNNGV. CDR3 residues: CASSLSAIYEQYF. The CDR3 DNA reads TGTGCCAGCAGCTTATCTGCAATCTACGAGCAGTACTTC.

The rearrangement links TRBV15 to TRBJ1-1, with no clear D. CDR1 and CDR2 from the germline V gene are LNHNV and YYDKDF (reference sequence). CDR3 length: 14 residues. Between the trimmed V and J ends, which lost 3 bases and 0 bases, there was a span of 8 bases. The CDR3 is CATSRREVNTEAFF. CDR3 DNA: TGTGCCACCAGCAGGAGGGAGGTGAACACTGAAGCTTTCTTT.

The chain uses TRBV10-3 and TRBJ1-5; tentatively, D is TRBD1 (6 bases). CDR1 and CDR2 from the germline V gene are ENHRY and SYGVKD. Trimming took off 7 bases at V and 5 bases at J, with 12 bases between the two ends. CDR3 length: 13 residues. The CDR3 DNA reads as TGTGCCATCAAGACAGGAGCTGATCAGCCCCAGCATTTT. Translated: CAIKTGADQPQHF.

This chain connects TRBV5-5 to TRBJ2-2; a possible D gene is TRBD1 (6 bases). The V and J ends lost 3 bases and 2 bases respectively, with 17 bases between them. CDR1 and CDR2 from the germline V gene are SGHKS and YYEKEE (reference sequence). The CDR3 covers 17 residues. The CDR3 spells CASSSPGTSDNTGELFF. CDR3 in DNA: TGTGCCAGCAGCTCACCCGGGACATCGGATAACACCGGGGAGCTGTTTTTT. Filled out from reference TRBV5-5 and TRBJ2-2, the complete variable domain reads DAGVTQSPTHLIKTRGQQVTLRCSPISGHKSVSWYQQVLGQGPQFIFQYYEKEERGRGNFPDRFSARQFPNYSSELNVNALLLGDSALYLCASSSPGTSDNTGELFFGEGSRLTVL.

The rearrangement joins TRBV19 to TRBJ1-2; 9 bases fit TRBD1. Germline V gene data show CDR1 as LNHDA and CDR2 as SQIVND (reference sequence). V lost 5 bases and J lost 6; bases outside the gene matches: 7. The CDR3 is 14 residues long. Here the CDR3 reads CASSSGQGWNGYTF. CDR3 sequence (DNA): TGTGCCAGTAGTTCGGGACAGGGTTGGAATGGCTACACCTTC. The full variable domain, in which reference TRBV19 and TRBJ1-2 provide the parts outside the CDR3, is DGGITQSPKYLFRKEGQNVTLSCEQNLNHDAMYWYRQDPGQGLRLIYYSQIVNDFQKGDIAEGYSVSREKKESFPLTVTSAQKNPTAFYLCASSSGQGWNGYTFGSGTRLTVV.

This chain joins TRBV6-5 and TRBJ2-7; D is undetermined. Trimming took 2 bases from V and 6 from J, leaving 11 bases between them. The CDR3 is made up of 13 amino acids. The germline V gene encodes CDR1 MNHEY and CDR2 SVGAGI. The CDR3 is CASSYAGPGEQYF. The CDR3 DNA sequence: TGTGCCAGCAGTTACGCCGGACCGGGCGAGCAGTACTTC.

The rearrangement links TRBV10-3 to TRBJ2-2; 14 bases are a match to TRBD2. Germline lookup yields CDR1 ENHRY and CDR2 SYGVKD. The CDR3 contains 16 residues. With V trimmed by 7 bases and J by 5 bases, 6 bases remained unmatched. The CDR3, as DNA: TGTGCCATCACTGGACTAGCGGGGGGAGGGACCGGGGAGCTGTTTTTT. Translation: CAITGLAGGGTGELFF.

This clone has a handful of counts. The chain employs TRBV7-9 and TRBJ1-2, with 7 bases matching TRBD1. The CDR3 sequence is 17 residues long. Trimming at V came to 3 bases and at J to 7 bases, leaving 17 bases not matched to a gene. Germline CDR1 reads SEHNR; CDR2 reads FQNEAQ (reference sequence). The CDR3 here is CASSFLQGTVNYTGYTF. The CDR3 region has the DNA TGTGCCAGCAGCTTTCTCCAGGGGACAGTAAACTATACTGGCTACACCTTC.

V is TRBV6-6 and J is TRBJ2-4; possibly TRBD1 or TRBD2 for D (7 bases each). Trimming pared 2 bases from V and 3 bases from J, leaving 14 bases between. This CDR3 is 16 amino acids long. Germline V gene lookup returns CDR1 MNHNY and CDR2 SVGAGI (reference sequence). The chain's CDR3 is CASSYGGDSNKNIQYF. The CDR3 region has the DNA TGTGCCAGCAGTTACGGGGGGGACAGCAACAAAAACATTCAGTACTTC.